This is a list of T cell receptor beta chains from one sample in a study of T cells in Graves' hyperthyroidism and ophthalmopathy. TCRdb redid the calling of the multiplex PCR reads with MiXCR, one entry per CDR3 protein. Among approximately 590,000 distinct CDR3 sequences, more than 15% were seen once, and the ten largest hold approximately 7%. Specimen: blood. Receptor source: a woman aged 25-40 years with Graves' hyperthyroidism. Each CDR3 is given with its conserved first and last residue. The order of the fields is V gene, D gene, J gene, clone size, CDR3 DNA, CDR3 protein. D genes are given only for firm matches. The listing skips clone size in some rows; elsewhere it reads once, few, many or a size class.

V gene: TRBV12-3/TRBV12-4; D gene: .; J gene: TRBJ2-3; clone size: many; CDR3 DNA: TGTGCCACCAACCCACTTTCGCCTGTTACGCAGTATTTT; CDR3 protein: CATNPLSPVTQYF
V gene: TRBV29-1; D gene: .; J gene: TRBJ1-2; clone size: few; CDR3 DNA: TGCAGCGTTGAACCTATCCAGGGAGGGAACTATGGCTACACCTTC; CDR3 protein: CSVEPIQGGNYGYTF
V gene: TRBV30; D gene: TRBD2; J gene: TRBJ2-7; clone size: many; CDR3 DNA: TGTGCCTGTAGGACTAGGAGCTTCCACGAGCAGTACTTC; CDR3 protein: CACRTRSFHEQYF
V gene: TRBV18; D gene: TRBD1; J gene: TRBJ2-7; clone size: few; CDR3 DNA: TGTGCCAGCTCACAACAGGGACAGGGTCCCTACGAGCAGTACTTC; CDR3 protein: CASSQQGQGPYEQYF
V gene: TRBV7-2; D gene: .; J gene: TRBJ2-3; clone size: many; CDR3 DNA: TGTGCCAGCAGACTACGACTAGGCACAGATACGCAGTATTTT; CDR3 protein: CASRLRLGTDTQYF
V gene: TRBV7-9; D gene: TRBD2; J gene: TRBJ2-3; clone size: few; CDR3 DNA: TGTGCCAGCAGCTCTCCTAGCGGGTGGACAGATACGCAGTATTTT; CDR3 protein: CASSSPSGWTDTQYF
V gene: TRBV7-3; D gene: .; J gene: TRBJ2-1; clone size: many; CDR3 DNA: TGTGCCAGCAGCTTAGCGGCGGGGGCAACCTACAATGAGCAGTTCTTC; CDR3 protein: CASSLAAGATYNEQFF
V gene: TRBV6-5; D gene: .; J gene: TRBJ1-3; clone size: many; CDR3 DNA: TGTGCCAGCAGTTACCACAGGGCCGGAAACACCATATATTTT; CDR3 protein: CASSYHRAGNTIYF
V gene: TRBV28; D gene: TRBD1; J gene: TRBJ1-2; clone size: many; CDR3 DNA: TGTGCCAGCAGGGGGCCGGGACAGGGTTACCCTGGCTACACCTTC; CDR3 protein: CASRGPGQGYPGYTF
V gene: TRBV7-9; D gene: TRBD2; J gene: TRBJ2-3; clone size: .; CDR3 DNA: TGTGCCAGCAGCGCCAGCGGGGGGAGCACAGATACGCAGTATTTT; CDR3 protein: CASSASGGSTDTQYF
V gene: TRBV30; D gene: .; J gene: TRBJ1-2; clone size: many; CDR3 DNA: TGTGCCTGGAGGAGGGGACCTTATGGCTACACCTTC; CDR3 protein: CAWRRGPYGYTF
V gene: TRBV29-1; D gene: TRBD1; J gene: TRBJ2-3; clone size: few; CDR3 DNA: TGCAGCGTAGCCCCGGGACAGGGAACAGATACGCAGTATTTT; CDR3 protein: CSVAPGQGTDTQYF
V gene: TRBV18; D gene: .; J gene: TRBJ1-1; clone size: many; CDR3 DNA: TGTGCCAGCTCAGGCCAGGTAGAGGGTTCAAACACTGAAGCTTTCTTT; CDR3 protein: CASSGQVEGSNTEAFF
V gene: TRBV5-5; D gene: TRBD2; J gene: TRBJ2-7; clone size: .; CDR3 DNA: TGTGCCAGCAGCTCCCCATGGACTAGCGGGAGATACGAGCAGTACTTC; CDR3 protein: CASSSPWTSGRYEQYF
V gene: TRBV18; D gene: .; J gene: TRBJ1-5; clone size: many; CDR3 DNA: TGTGCCAGCTCACCACAGGACAGTAATCAGCCCCAGCATTTT; CDR3 protein: CASSPQDSNQPQHF
V gene: TRBV20-1; D gene: TRBD2; J gene: TRBJ2-7; clone size: .; CDR3 DNA: TGCAGTGCTAGGGTAGCGGGAGAGGGCGAGCAGTACTTC; CDR3 protein: CSARVAGEGEQYF
V gene: TRBV12-5; D gene: .; J gene: TRBJ2-3; clone size: many; CDR3 DNA: TGTGCTAGTGGTTTGGTAGTAGGAGGCGGGGCAGATACGCAGTATTTT; CDR3 protein: CASGLVVGGGADTQYF
V gene: TRBV10-3; D gene: .; J gene: TRBJ1-4; clone size: few; CDR3 DNA: TGTGCCATCAGCGGGGGGACTAATGAAAAACTGTTTTTT; CDR3 protein: CAISGGTNEKLFF
V gene: TRBV6-2/TRBV6-3; D gene: .; J gene: TRBJ2-3; clone size: .; CDR3 DNA: TGTGCCAGCAGTGTGGAGGGGACAGATACGCAGTATTTT; CDR3 protein: CASSVEGTDTQYF
V gene: TRBV14; D gene: .; J gene: TRBJ1-1; clone size: few; CDR3 DNA: TGTGCCAGCCAAGATTTGCAGGAGAACACTGAAGCTTTCTTT; CDR3 protein: CASQDLQENTEAFF
V gene: TRBV24-1; D gene: TRBD1; J gene: TRBJ1-5; clone size: few; CDR3 DNA: TGTGCCACCAGTGACTTAAACCCCCCTCGGACAGGGCTTACTCAGCCCCAGCATTTT; CDR3 protein: CATSDLNPPRTGLTQPQHF
V gene: TRBV2; D gene: TRBD1; J gene: TRBJ2-1; clone size: many; CDR3 DNA: TGTGCCACCCAAAGGGACAGAGGAACTGACAATGAGCAGTTCTTC; CDR3 protein: CATQRDRGTDNEQFF
V gene: TRBV29-1; D gene: .; J gene: TRBJ2-7; clone size: many; CDR3 DNA: TGCAGCGTCGTTACACAGGGAATGGTCTCCTACGAGCAGTACTTC; CDR3 protein: CSVVTQGMVSYEQYF
V gene: TRBV30; D gene: TRBD2; J gene: TRBJ2-7; clone size: .; CDR3 DNA: TGTGCCTGGAGGGGGACTAGCGCCGGCGAGCAGTACTTC; CDR3 protein: CAWRGTSAGEQYF
V gene: TRBV28; D gene: .; J gene: TRBJ2-3; clone size: many; CDR3 DNA: TGTGCCAGCAGTCGACCGTCGGGAAGCACAGATACGCAGTATTTT; CDR3 protein: CASSRPSGSTDTQYF
V gene: TRBV7-4; D gene: TRBD1; J gene: TRBJ2-7; clone size: many; CDR3 DNA: TGTGCCAGCAGCTTAGCGGGACAGGACCTTTTCGAGCAGTACTTC; CDR3 protein: CASSLAGQDLFEQYF
V gene: TRBV5-1; D gene: TRBD2; J gene: TRBJ2-1; clone size: many; CDR3 DNA: TGCGCCAGCAGCGACGGACTAGCGGGAGGAACCTACAATGAGCAGTTCTTC; CDR3 protein: CASSDGLAGGTYNEQFF
V gene: TRBV10-3; D gene: .; J gene: TRBJ1-1; clone size: .; CDR3 DNA: TGTGCCATCAGTGAGCCCACGACAGCTACTGAAGCTTTCTTT; CDR3 protein: CAISEPTTATEAFF
V gene: TRBV4-1; D gene: .; J gene: TRBJ2-2; clone size: few; CDR3 DNA: TGCGCCAGCAGCCGGGTGGGGGGTTACACCGGGGAGCTGTTTTTT; CDR3 protein: CASSRVGGYTGELFF
V gene: TRBV6-2/TRBV6-3; D gene: TRBD1; J gene: TRBJ2-7; clone size: many; CDR3 DNA: TGTGCCAGCAGTCCCGGGACAGGGTGGTACGAGCAGTACTTC; CDR3 protein: CASSPGTGWYEQYF
V gene: TRBV9; D gene: TRBD2; J gene: TRBJ2-1; clone size: few; CDR3 DNA: TGTGCCAGCAGCGCCTCTAGGGCTAGCGGGAGAGACAATGAGCAGTTCTTC; CDR3 protein: CASSASRASGRDNEQFF
V gene: TRBV2; D gene: .; J gene: TRBJ1-1; clone size: many; CDR3 DNA: TGTGCCAGCAGTGGCCTAACTGAAGCTTTCTTT; CDR3 protein: CASSGLTEAFF
V gene: TRBV5-1; D gene: TRBD2; J gene: TRBJ2-7; clone size: .; CDR3 DNA: TGCGCCAGCAGCAGCCCGCCTAGCGGTTCCTACGAGCAGTACTTC; CDR3 protein: CASSSPPSGSYEQYF
V gene: TRBV5-1; D gene: TRBD2; J gene: TRBJ2-1; clone size: many; CDR3 DNA: TGCGCCAGCAGCTTGGATTTTGTAGCGGGGAAATACAATGAGCAGTTCTTC; CDR3 protein: CASSLDFVAGKYNEQFF
V gene: TRBV28; D gene: .; J gene: TRBJ2-1; clone size: few; CDR3 DNA: TGTGCCAGCCTGCTAGGTGGCAACTACAATGAGCAGTTCTTC; CDR3 protein: CASLLGGNYNEQFF
V gene: TRBV6-2/TRBV6-3; D gene: TRBD2; J gene: TRBJ2-1; clone size: .; CDR3 DNA: TGTGCCGGCAGTCCCGTGGCGGGAGGGTCGGATGAGCAGTTCTTC; CDR3 protein: CAGSPVAGGSDEQFF
V gene: TRBV12-3/TRBV12-4; D gene: .; J gene: TRBJ2-5; clone size: many; CDR3 DNA: TGTGCCAGCAGCCGGGGAATCCAAGAGACCCAGTACTTC; CDR3 protein: CASSRGIQETQYF
V gene: TRBV20-1; D gene: TRBD2; J gene: TRBJ2-5; clone size: few; CDR3 DNA: TGCAGTGCCCCGGGACTAGCGAAAGAGACCCAGTACTTC; CDR3 protein: CSAPGLAKETQYF
V gene: TRBV5-1; D gene: TRBD1; J gene: TRBJ2-6; clone size: .; CDR3 DNA: TGCGCCAGCAGCCTCGATGGACAGGGAACTGGGGCCAACGTCCTGACTTTC; CDR3 protein: CASSLDGQGTGANVLTF
V gene: TRBV6-2/TRBV6-3; D gene: .; J gene: TRBJ2-7; clone size: many; CDR3 DNA: TGTGCCAGCAGAGGGGACGCATTTTCCCACGAGCAGTACTTC; CDR3 protein: CASRGDAFSHEQYF
V gene: TRBV5-5; D gene: .; J gene: TRBJ1-1; clone size: many; CDR3 DNA: TGTGCCAGCAGAAGCCGGGTGACTGAAGCTTTCTTT; CDR3 protein: CASRSRVTEAFF
V gene: TRBV27; D gene: TRBD2; J gene: TRBJ2-7; clone size: many; CDR3 DNA: TGTGCCAGCAGCACAACTAGCGGGGAGTGGTACGAGCAGTACTTC; CDR3 protein: CASSTTSGEWYEQYF
V gene: TRBV9; D gene: .; J gene: TRBJ2-5; clone size: .; CDR3 DNA: TGTGCCAGCAGCGTAGGAGTAGGGAATAATCAAGAGACCCAGTACTTC; CDR3 protein: CASSVGVGNNQETQYF
V gene: TRBV9; D gene: TRBD2; J gene: TRBJ2-1; clone size: .; CDR3 DNA: TGTGCCAGCAGCGTCGGGACTAGCGGGCACCAGCAGTTCTTC; CDR3 protein: CASSVGTSGHQQFF
V gene: TRBV28; D gene: .; J gene: TRBJ2-7; clone size: few; CDR3 DNA: TGTGCCAGCAGTTTAAGTCTGGGGGCGAGCTCCTACGAGCAGTACTTC; CDR3 protein: CASSLSLGASSYEQYF
V gene: TRBV4-2; D gene: TRBD2; J gene: TRBJ2-7; clone size: few; CDR3 DNA: TGTGCCAGCAGCCAAGTCCCCGGGACTAGCTACGAGCAGTACTTC; CDR3 protein: CASSQVPGTSYEQYF
V gene: TRBV10-3; D gene: TRBD1; J gene: TRBJ2-2; clone size: .; CDR3 DNA: TGTGCCAGTAGACAGGGGGTCGGCACCGGGGAGCTGTTTTTT; CDR3 protein: CASRQGVGTGELFF
V gene: TRBV9; D gene: .; J gene: TRBJ2-2; clone size: .; CDR3 DNA: TGTGCCAGCGCCGCTTGGACCGGGGAGCTGTTTTTT; CDR3 protein: CASAAWTGELFF
V gene: TRBV20-1; D gene: .; J gene: TRBJ2-7; clone size: many; CDR3 DNA: TGCAGTGCTAGAGATATCGGAACCTACGAGCAGTACTTC; CDR3 protein: CSARDIGTYEQYF
V gene: TRBV7-8; D gene: .; J gene: TRBJ1-5; clone size: .; CDR3 DNA: TGTGCCAGCAGCTTAGCGGGGAGGGGACGGGACACCCAGCATTTT; CDR3 protein: CASSLAGRGRDTQHF
V gene: TRBV5-1; D gene: .; J gene: TRBJ2-7; clone size: many; CDR3 DNA: TGCGCCAGCAGCTCCCTCGGGCGCCCCTACGAGCAGTACTTC; CDR3 protein: CASSSLGRPYEQYF
V gene: TRBV3-1; D gene: .; J gene: TRBJ2-1; clone size: many; CDR3 DNA: TGTGCCAGCAGCCGTGTAGCCGATGAGCAGTTCTTC; CDR3 protein: CASSRVADEQFF
V gene: TRBV7-9; D gene: TRBD2; J gene: TRBJ2-1; clone size: many; CDR3 DNA: TGTGCCAGCAGCTTACGGGAGGCTAGCAATGAGCAGTTCTTC; CDR3 protein: CASSLREASNEQFF